The clone carrying this TCR beta chain was observed a few times. This sample is drawn from a study of human T cells and chemical hapten exposure. The wider study: Patients, mostly women, had alopecia areata, alopecia totalis or alopecia universalis.

As to time point: patch test 1, 2 weeks after DPC sensitization. The treatment denotes: therapeutic diphenylcyclopropenone sensitization with weekly scalp DPC. The CDR3 has 14 residues. Germline CDR1 is LNHDA and CDR2 is SQIVND (reference sequence). V was shortened by 5 bases and J by 2 bases, with 12 bases between the two germline ends. TCRdb re-called the RACE reads with MiXCR, one entry per CDR3 protein. The repertoire holds tens of thousands of distinct CDR3 sequences, with 9.5% to 12% as singletons. The sequencing used whole blood, collected in connection with sensitization to the hapten diphenylcyclopropenone (DPC). The chain is built from TRBV19 and TRBJ2-5; D might be TRBD1 or TRBD2, each matching 5 bases. The TCR comes from a woman aged 50 to 60 with alopecia areata. Some clones in this sample may be carry-over from other donors' samples. The CDR3 DNA sequence: TGTGCCAGTAGTGAGAGGGGAACTCAAGAGACCCAGTACTTC. Its protein product is CASSERGTQETQYF.